The 20 T cell receptor beta chains below all came from one sample that was sequenced in a study of blood T cell repertoires in COVID-19. Clones were sequenced by immunoSEQ multiplex PCR, and TCRdb holds only the in-frame ones, with some missing. Of 130,000 or so clones in the sample, about 86% are singletons; the top ten hold roughly 18%. Sequencing input: peripheral blood. All receptors come from a woman aged 45-59 years who had recovered from COVID-19.

The chain joins TRBV5-1 to TRBJ2-1, with 11 bases identical to TRBD1. Germline CDR1 reads SGHRS; CDR2 reads YFSETQ. Germline trimming cut 1 base from V and 6 bases from J; bases unmatched to any gene: 3. The CDR3 loop spans 15 amino acids. As DNA, the CDR3 is TGCGCCAGCAGCTTGCTGGGACAGGGGGGCAATGAGCAGTTCTTC. The encoded protein is CASSLLGQGGNEQFF. Full variable domain (missing parts from reference TRBV5-1 and TRBJ2-1): KAGVTQTPRYLIKTRGQQVTLSCSPISGHRSVSWYQQTPGQGLQFLFEYFSETQRNKGNFPGRFSGRQFSNSRSEMNVSTLELGDSALYLCASSLLGQGGNEQFFGPGTRLTVL.

V usage is TRBV7-9 and J usage is TRBJ2-2; 12 bases fit TRBD2. CDR3 length: 17 amino acids. Germline lookup yields CDR1 SEHNR and CDR2 FQNEAQ (reference sequence). Trimming at V came to 8 bases and at J to 2 bases, leaving 9 bases not matched to a gene. CDR3 in DNA: TGTGCCAGCCAGTCAGGACTAGCGGGGACCAACACCGGGGAGCTGTTTTTT. This codes for CASQSGLAGTNTGELFF. The variable domain in full, completed from reference TRBV7-9 and TRBJ2-2, reads DTGVSQNPRHKITKRGQNVTFRCDPISEHNRLYWYRQTLGQGPEFLTYFQNEAQLEKSRLLSDRFSAERPKGSFSTLEIQRTEQGDSAMYLCASQSGLAGTNTGELFFGEGSRLTVL.

This clone showed up just a few times. V gene TRBV4-2 combines with J gene TRBJ1-4, with a tentative D call TRBD1 (6 bases). This CDR3 contains 16 residues. Trimming left V 0 bases short and J 5 bases short, with 13 bases between. Germline values: CDR1 LGHNA, CDR2 YNFKEQ. The chain's CDR3 is CASSQDRGGGNEKLFF. The CDR3 bases are TGTGCCAGCAGCCAAGATCGAGGGGGAGGGAATGAAAAACTGTTTTTT.

The table lists this clone with a count of one. The chain links TRBV5-8 to TRBJ2-7; D might be TRBD2 (6 bases). V lost 6 bases to trimming and J lost 1 base, with 17 bases between them. The CDR3 spans 15 residues. In germline, CDR1 is SGHTS, CDR2 YDEGEE. This CDR3 is CASKPRASASYEQYF. As DNA, the CDR3 is TGTGCCAGCAAACCTAGGGCTAGCGCATCCTACGAGCAGTACTTC.

The chain has TRBV7-2 and TRBJ1-6; 8 bases fit TRBD1. In germline, CDR1 is SGHTA, CDR2 FQGNSA. This CDR3 spans 14 amino acids. V was pared by 5 bases and J by 7 bases, with 4 bases of the junction left unmatched. This chain's CDR3 is CASSPGGVNSPLHF. The CDR3 nucleotides read TGTGCCAGCAGCCCAGGGGGCGTAAATTCACCCCTCCACTTT.

The rearrangement links TRBV6-1 to TRBJ1-2; a weak D match, TRBD1 (5 bases). The V and J ends lost 2 bases and 8 bases respectively, with 12 bases between them. This CDR3 has 13 residues. Germline values: CDR1 MNHNS, CDR2 SASEGT. The CDR3: CASSELGLGGYTF. The CDR3, as DNA: TGTGCCAGCAGTGAACTGGGGCTGGGCGGCTACACCTTC.

This chain links TRBV6-5 with TRBJ1-2; D perhaps matches TRBD1 (6 bases). CDR1 MNHEY and CDR2 SVGAGI come from the germline V gene. The CDR3 has 14 residues. V shed 7 bases and J shed 6 bases, with 18 bases lying between them. CDR3 in DNA: TGTGCCAGCAAGCGGACAGCGTCAAGTGATGGCTACACCTTC. Amino acids: CASKRTASSDGYTF.

The chain links TRBV7-9 to TRBJ2-1; D call uncertain. Trimming cost V 1 base and J 10 bases, with 8 bases left between them. Germline CDR1 is SEHNR and CDR2 is FQNEAQ (reference sequence). This CDR3 is built from 12 residues. CDR3 coding DNA: TGTGCCAGCAGCTTAGGAGCTACCGAGCAGTTCTTC. This codes for CASSLGATEQFF.

The V gene is TRBV6-6, the J gene TRBJ2-1; TRBD2 is a possible D gene (5 bases). Trimming took off 2 bases at V and 13 bases at J, with 15 bases between the two ends. Germline V gene data show CDR1 as MNHNY and CDR2 as SVGAGI (reference sequence). This CDR3 is built from 13 residues. The CDR3 here is CASSYGTSGSQFF. The CDR3 DNA reads as TGTGCCAGCAGTTACGGAACGTCGGGGTCCCAGTTCTTC.

The J gene is TRBJ2-3, the V gene TRBV5-6; possibly TRBD1 for D (6 bases). The ends were cut back, 4 bases at V and 2 bases at J, with 14 bases in the middle. The CDR3 runs to 15 residues. Per germline, CDR1 SGHDT and CDR2 YYEEEE. CDR3 bases: TGTGCCAGCAGCGTGACAGGCACCCCCACAGATACGCAGTATTTT. Translation gives CASSVTGTPTDTQYF.

In its sample, this clone was seen a few times. The chain couples TRBV5-8 to TRBJ1-5, with a tentative D call TRBD1 (5 bases). Between the trimmed V and J ends, which lost 0 bases and 4 bases, there was a span of 11 bases. Germline values: CDR1 SGHTS, CDR2 YDEGEE. This CDR3 region has 15 residues. The CDR3 region has the DNA TGTGCCAGCAGCTTGGGGTTGGGGCCAAATCAGCCCCAGCATTTT. Translated, it gives CASSLGLGPNQPQHF.

This clone was seen only once. The DNA of the CDR3 is TGTGCAAGTCGCTTCAAGTCCCTAGCGGGAGAAAATGAGCAGTTCTTC. Amino acids: CASRFKSLAGENEQFF. V usage is TRBV12-2 and J usage is TRBJ2-1; the table calls TRBD2, which could not be checked here. TRBV12-2 is given as a pseudogene. The CDR3 loop spans 16 amino acids.

The chain recombines TRBV4-3 with TRBJ2-1; perhaps TRBD1 as D (6 bases). Germline values: CDR1 LGHNA, CDR2 YSLEER. Trimming pared 4 bases from V and 7 bases from J, leaving 23 bases between. The CDR3 is made up of 17 amino acids. The CDR3 nucleotides read TGCGCCAGCAGCCCTCAATGGGGGCGTGGAAGTAGGAATGAGCAGTTCTTC. Its translation: CASSPQWGRGSRNEQFF.

V and J are TRBV4-1 and TRBJ2-2; D is undetermined. CDR3 size: 14 residues. Germline V gene sequence: CDR1 MGHRA, CDR2 YSYEKL. Trimming took 3 bases from V and 8 from J, leaving 13 bases between them. DNA for the CDR3: TGCGCCAGCAGCCAGGCAACGTCGACAGGGGAGCTGTTTTTT. This gives the protein CASSQATSTGELFF.

This clone was found once. V gene TRBV20-1 combines with J gene TRBJ2-5, with 7 bases that match TRBD2. Per the germline V gene, CDR1 is DFQATT and CDR2 is SNEGSKA (reference sequence). Unmatched junction bases numbered 2, after V lost 3 bases and J lost 7 bases. The CDR3 contains 11 residues. CDR3 region: CSASGGGTQYF. The CDR3 DNA sequence: TGCAGTGCTAGTGGGGGGGGGACCCAGTACTTC.

This clone appeared once. The V and J genes are TRBV4-1 and TRBJ1-1; tentative D call: TRBD1 (5 bases). The V end lost 7 bases, the J end lost 1 base, and 13 bases lay between the germline ends. This CDR3 region has 14 residues. Germline loops: CDR1 MGHRA, CDR2 YSYEKL. CDR3 DNA: TGCGCCAGCAATACAAGGGGTACGAACACTGAAGCTTTCTTT. Amino acid sequence: CASNTRGTNTEAFF.

V usage is TRBV24-1 and J usage is TRBJ2-6; TRBD2 matches at 7 bases. Per germline, CDR1 KGHDR and CDR2 SFDVKD. V shed 2 bases, J shed 0 bases, and the junction held 6 bases outside the gene matches. This CDR3 has 18 amino acids. CDR3 DNA: TGTGCCACCAGTGATTGGGGGGGGAATCCCTCTGGGGCCAACGTCCTGACTTTC. Its translation: CATSDWGGNPSGANVLTF.

The DNA for the CDR3 is TGTGCCAGCAGTCCACAGGGAGGGTATGGCTACACCTTC. Translating gives CASSPQGGYGYTF. The V call is TRBV2, the J call TRBJ1-2, with a weak D call TRBD1 (6 bases). V lost 5 bases and J lost 5, with 12 bases in between. CDR3 length equals 13 residues. The V gene's germline CDR1 is SNHLY and CDR2 FYNNEI.

This sequence joins TRBV11-3 and TRBJ2-5; TRBD1 matches at 7 bases. The germline CDR1 and CDR2 sequences are SGHNT and YENEEA. The CDR3 covers 16 residues. V shed 5 bases, J shed 4 bases, and the junction held 13 bases outside the gene matches. The CDR3 loop is CASSTRQGPKRETQYF. Written as DNA, the CDR3 is TGTGCCAGCAGCACCAGACAGGGACCAAAACGAGAGACCCAGTACTTC.

This rearrangement joins TRBV5-1 to TRBJ2-2, with D possibly being TRBD2 (6 bases). Trimming cost V 0 bases and J 4 bases, with 13 bases left between them. The CDR3 is 16 amino acids. The germline V gene encodes CDR1 SGHRS and CDR2 YFSETQ. CDR3 residues: CASSLGAAGSTGELFF. The CDR3 coding sequence is TGCGCCAGCAGCTTGGGTGCGGCGGGGAGCACCGGGGAGCTGTTTTTT.